This T cell receptor (beta chain) appears in the sequencing data of a study of T cells in Graves' hyperthyroidism and ophthalmopathy. PBMCs were collected from a roughly 9.7 ml volume of fresh peripheral blood. Amplification targeted TCR beta CDR3 regions from RNA transcripts. During a first-round RT-PCR of the TCR CDR3, the HTBI primer set was used. TCRdb used MiXCR to reprocess the multiplex PCR reads, holding one entry per CDR3 protein. Of about 350,000 distinct CDR3 sequences in the sample, roughly an eighth were seen once. The germline CDR1 and CDR2 sequences are LGHDT and YNNKEL (reference sequence). Trimming left V 5 bases short and J 9 bases short, with 12 bases between. This CDR3 spans 12 amino acids.

Sequencing used blood. The rearrangement uses TRBV3-1 and TRBJ2-3; the D gene is possibly TRBD2 (7 bases). This TCR was recovered from a woman aged 40 to 50 with Graves' ophthalmopathy. The CDR3 reads CASSYREGTQYF. The DNA for the CDR3 is TGTGCCAGCAGCTACAGGGAGGGCACGCAGTATTTT.